Listed below are T cell receptor beta chains from one sample, sequenced in a study of Ad26.COV2.S vaccination and SARS-CoV-2 variants. Produced via immunoSEQ multiplex PCR; TCRdb's table is partial and in-frame only. Here the sample spans about 440,000 clones, approximately 88% being singletons. The source material was peripheral blood, sampled in a trial of Ad26.COV2.S vaccine versus placebo. Receptor source: a person aged 18 to 59 who received the Ad26.COV2.S COVID-19 vaccine or a placebo. The CDR3 runs from the conserved cysteine through the conserved F or W. A D gene is named only where the DNA matches it firmly. A clone size is listed for some rows: how often the clone was seen (once, few, many), or a class if it is expanded.

J gene,clone size,D gene,V gene,CDR3 protein,CDR3 DNA
TRBJ2-1,-,TRBD2,TRBV7-8,CASSPIGLAGYNEQFF,TGTGCCAGCAGCCCCATCGGGCTAGCGGGCTACAATGAGCAGTTCTTC
TRBJ2-7,-,-,TRBV5-4,CASSTSPGTPYEQYF,TGTGCCAGCAGCACTTCACCCGGGACTCCTTACGAGCAGTACTTC
TRBJ1-2,-,-,TRBV28,CASSPRGPGHGYTF,TGTGCCAGCAGTCCCAGGGGCCCCGGTCATGGCTACACCTTC
TRBJ2-3,few,TRBD2,TRBV9,CASSVGSGNTDTQYF,TGTGCCAGCAGCGTTGGGAGCGGGAACACAGATACGCAGTATTTT
TRBJ1-3,-,-,TRBV6-5,CASTRGAGNTIYF,TGTGCCAGCACGCGGGGAGCTGGAAACACCATATATTTT
TRBJ2-1,-,-,TRBV25-1,CASSELVEQFF,TGTGCCAGCAGTGAACTTGTTGAGCAGTTCTTC
TRBJ1-1,-,-,TRBV10-3,CANRQASSNTEAFF,TGTGCCAACAGACAGGCCTCCTCGAACACTGAAGCTTTCTTT
TRBJ2-5,-,-,TRBV19,CASSPQVAGETQYF,TGTGCCAGTAGTCCTCAGGTGGCAGGAGAGACCCAGTACTTC
TRBJ2-5,-,TRBD2,TRBV30,CAWMGLAGLETQYF,TGTGCCTGGATGGGACTAGCGGGTTTAGAGACCCAGTACTTC
TRBJ1-1,-,TRBD1,TRBV7-9,CASIQDREAFF,TGTGCCAGCATCCAGGACAGGGAAGCTTTCTTT
TRBJ2-7,-,TRBD2,TRBV7-8,CASSLWWREGGSYYEQYF,TGTGCCAGCAGCTTATGGTGGCGAGAGGGAGGGTCTTACTACGAGCAGTACTTC
TRBJ2-2,-,-,TRBV19,CASKESPVAGELFF,TGTGCCAGTAAGGAGAGCCCGGTCGCCGGGGAGCTGTTTTTT
TRBJ2-1,-,TRBD2,TRBV5-1,CASSLDAGESYNEQFF,TGCGCCAGCAGCTTGGATGCGGGAGAGTCCTACAATGAGCAGTTCTTC
TRBJ2-6,-,-,TRBV7-9,CASSLAGLRALSGANVLTF,TGTGCCAGCAGCTTAGCGGGGTTGAGAGCTCTCTCTGGGGCCAACGTCCTGACTTTC
TRBJ2-3,few,TRBD2,TRBV24-1,CATSAPRASGFTDTQYF,TGTGCCACCAGTGCACCTCGGGCTAGCGGCTTCACAGATACGCAGTATTTT
TRBJ1-5,-,-,TRBV6-1,CASSEGRGNQPQHF,TGTGCCAGCAGTGAAGGTCGGGGCAATCAGCCCCAGCATTTT
TRBJ1-1,-,-,TRBV6-5,CASSYGQNTEAFF,TGTGCCAGCAGTTATGGGCAGAACACTGAAGCTTTCTTT
TRBJ1-6,-,-,TRBV4-3,CASSVGLYNSPLHF,TGCGCCAGCAGCGTAGGTCTGTATAATTCACCCCTCCACTTT
TRBJ1-2,-,-,TRBV4-2,CASSQDEGAGDGYTF,TGTGCCAGCAGCCAAGATGAAGGGGCAGGGGATGGCTACACCTTC
TRBJ2-1,-,-,TRBV11-3,CASSLVGSVNEQFF,TGTGCCAGCAGCTTGGTCGGGAGCGTAAATGAGCAGTTCTTC
TRBJ2-7,-,TRBD2,TRBV9,CASSASSSGPYEQYF,TGTGCCAGCAGCGCCTCGTCTAGCGGGCCCTACGAGCAGTACTTC
TRBJ1-2,-,-,TRBV2,CASSEPFGDYGYTF,TGTGCCAGCAGTGAACCGTTCGGAGACTATGGCTACACCTTC
TRBJ2-5,-,TRBD2,TRBV9,CASSVKRLAGKETQYF,TGTGCCAGCAGCGTAAAAAGACTAGCGGGGAAAGAGACCCAGTACTTC
TRBJ2-1,-,-,TRBV6-2/TRBV6-3,CASSQYLLSYNEQFF,TGTGCCAGCAGTCAATACCTACTCTCCTACAATGAGCAGTTCTTC
TRBJ1-1,-,TRBD1,TRBV2,CASLDRVNTEAFF,TGTGCCAGCTTGGACAGGGTGAACACTGAAGCTTTCTTT
TRBJ1-4,few,TRBD1,TRBV28,CASSQTTGAGEKLFF,TGTGCCAGCAGTCAAACCACAGGGGCGGGTGAAAAACTGTTTTTT
TRBJ1-2,-,-,TRBV19,CASSEQAANYGYTF,TGTGCCAGTAGTGAACAGGCAGCTAACTATGGCTACACCTTC
TRBJ1-1,-,-,TRBV29-1,CSVHRADMNTEAFF,TGCAGCGTTCACAGGGCCGACATGAACACTGAAGCTTTCTTT
TRBJ2-1,-,-,TRBV29-1,CSVEDGLRGYNEQFF,TGCAGCGTTGAAGATGGCCTCCGGGGCTACAATGAGCAGTTCTTC
TRBJ1-6,-,-,TRBV3-1/TRBV3-2,CASSQGGSNSPLHF,TGTGCCAGCAGCCAGGGGGGGTCGAATTCACCCCTCCACTTT
TRBJ2-1,once,-,TRBV7-9,CASSLDGAGGVEQFF,TGTGCCAGCAGCTTAGACGGGGCAGGCGGGGTTGAGCAGTTCTTC
TRBJ2-2,-,-,TRBV12-5,CASGLVGGELFF,TGTGCTAGTGGTTTGGTTGGGGGGGAGCTGTTTTTT
TRBJ2-1,-,TRBD2,TRBV2,CASSGPKTSGAAYNEQFF,TGTGCCAGCAGTGGTCCGAAGACTAGCGGGGCGGCTTACAATGAGCAGTTCTTC
TRBJ2-1,-,TRBD2,TRBV7-2,CASSPGTGREWHEQFF,TGTGCCAGCAGCCCTGGAACGGGGAGGGAGTGGCATGAGCAGTTCTTC
TRBJ2-5,-,-,TRBV28,CASSLVHQETQYF,TGTGCCAGCAGTTTAGTACACCAAGAGACCCAGTACTTC
TRBJ2-2,-,-,TRBV9,CASSVGGFGELFF,TGTGCCAGCAGCGTTGGAGGGTTCGGGGAGCTGTTTTTT
TRBJ1-5,few,-,TRBV19,CASFDFGGTGNQPQHF,TGTGCCAGCTTCGATTTTGGCGGGACGGGTAATCAGCCCCAGCATTTT
TRBJ1-2,-,TRBD1,TRBV2,CASSGDRGNYGYTF,TGTGCCAGCAGTGGTGACAGGGGGAACTATGGCTACACCTTC
TRBJ2-5,-,TRBD2,TRBV19,CASSVAGVQETQYF,TGTGCCAGTAGTGTAGCGGGAGTTCAAGAGACCCAGTACTTC
TRBJ2-3,-,TRBD2,TRBV4-2,CASSQGGGLAGTDTQYF,TGTGCCAGCAGCCAAGGGGGTGGGCTAGCGGGGACAGATACGCAGTATTTT
TRBJ2-1,-,-,TRBV2,CASSIRQGRGDNEQFF,TGTGCCAGCAGTATAAGACAGGGGAGGGGGGACAATGAGCAGTTCTTC
TRBJ1-1,-,TRBD1,TRBV19,CASSPGTGGSEAFF,TGTGCCAGTAGTCCCGGGACAGGAGGTAGTGAAGCTTTCTTT
TRBJ2-1,few,-,TRBV19,CASSIGFGDEQFF,TGTGCCAGTAGTATTGGTTTCGGCGATGAGCAGTTCTTC
TRBJ2-7,-,-,TRBV2,CASSQEPQTPYEQYF,TGTGCCAGCAGCCAAGAGCCACAGACCCCCTACGAGCAGTACTTC